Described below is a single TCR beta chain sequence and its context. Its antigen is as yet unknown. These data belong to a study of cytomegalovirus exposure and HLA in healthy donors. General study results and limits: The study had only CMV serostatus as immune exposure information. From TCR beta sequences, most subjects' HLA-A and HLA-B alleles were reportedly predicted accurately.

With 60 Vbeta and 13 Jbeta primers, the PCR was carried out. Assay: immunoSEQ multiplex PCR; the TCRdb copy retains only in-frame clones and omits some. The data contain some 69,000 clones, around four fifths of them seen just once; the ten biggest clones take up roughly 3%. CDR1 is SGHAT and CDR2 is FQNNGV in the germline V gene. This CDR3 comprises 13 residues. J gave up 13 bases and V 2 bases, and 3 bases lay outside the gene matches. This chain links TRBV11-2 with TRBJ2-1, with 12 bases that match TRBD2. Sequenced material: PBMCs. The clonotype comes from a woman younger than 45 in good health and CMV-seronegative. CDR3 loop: CASSLLAGGPQFF. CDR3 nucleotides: TGTGCCAGCAGCTTACTAGCGGGGGGGCCTCAGTTCTTC.